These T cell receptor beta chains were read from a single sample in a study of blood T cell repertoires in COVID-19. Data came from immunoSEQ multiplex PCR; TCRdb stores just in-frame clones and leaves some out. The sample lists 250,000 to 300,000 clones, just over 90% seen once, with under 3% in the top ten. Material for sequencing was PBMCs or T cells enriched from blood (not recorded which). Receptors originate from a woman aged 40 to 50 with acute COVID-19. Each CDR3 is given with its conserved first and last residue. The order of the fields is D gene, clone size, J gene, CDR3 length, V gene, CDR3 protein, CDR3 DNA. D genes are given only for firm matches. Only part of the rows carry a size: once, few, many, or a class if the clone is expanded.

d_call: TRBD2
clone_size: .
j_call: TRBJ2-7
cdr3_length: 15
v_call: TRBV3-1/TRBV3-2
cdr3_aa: CASSHLLAGIYEQYF
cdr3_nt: TGTGCCAGCAGCCACCTACTAGCGGGGATCTACGAGCAGTACTTC

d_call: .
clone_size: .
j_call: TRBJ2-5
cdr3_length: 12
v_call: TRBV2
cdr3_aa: CASSRGKETQYF
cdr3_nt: TGTGCCAGCAGCCGGGGGAAAGAGACCCAGTACTTC

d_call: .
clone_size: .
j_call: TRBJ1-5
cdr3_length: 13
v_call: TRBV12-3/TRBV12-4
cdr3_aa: CASSLHTTGTQHF
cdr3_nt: TGTGCCAGCAGTTTACACACCACTGGGACACAGCATTTT

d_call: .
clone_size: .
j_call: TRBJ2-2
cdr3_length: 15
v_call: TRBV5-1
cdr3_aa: CASSLESGYTGELFF
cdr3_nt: TGCGCCAGCAGCTTGGAGTCGGGTTACACCGGGGAGCTGTTTTTT

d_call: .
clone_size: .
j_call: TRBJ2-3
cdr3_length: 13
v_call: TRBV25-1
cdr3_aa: CASSEGGTDTQYF
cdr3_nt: TGTGCCAGCAGTGAAGGCGGTACGGATACGCAGTATTTT

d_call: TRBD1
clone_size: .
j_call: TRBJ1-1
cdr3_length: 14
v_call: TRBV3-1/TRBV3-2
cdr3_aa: CASSQTTGTAQAFF
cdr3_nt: TGTGCCAGCAGCCAAACAACGGGGACAGCCCAAGCTTTCTTT

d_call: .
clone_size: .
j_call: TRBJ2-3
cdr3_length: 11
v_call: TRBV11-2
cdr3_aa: CASSLTDTQYF
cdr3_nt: TGTGCCAGCAGCCTAACAGATACGCAGTATTTT

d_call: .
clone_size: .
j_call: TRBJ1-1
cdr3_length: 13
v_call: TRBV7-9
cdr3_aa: CASSLQGYTEAFF
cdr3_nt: TGTGCCAGCAGCCTACAGGGATACACTGAAGCTTTCTTT

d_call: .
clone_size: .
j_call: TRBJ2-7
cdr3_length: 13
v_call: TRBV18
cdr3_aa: CASSPQQDYEQYF
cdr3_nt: TGTGCCAGCTCACCACAACAGGACTACGAGCAGTACTTC

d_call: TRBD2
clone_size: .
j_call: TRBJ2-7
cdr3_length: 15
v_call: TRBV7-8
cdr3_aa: CASSLASGSSYEQYF
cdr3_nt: TGTGCCAGCAGCTTAGCTAGCGGGAGTTCCTACGAGCAGTACTTC

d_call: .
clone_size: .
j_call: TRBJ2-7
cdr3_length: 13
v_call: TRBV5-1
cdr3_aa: CASRGGLTYEQYF
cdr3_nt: TGCGCCAGCAGGGGTGGACTTACCTACGAGCAGTACTTC

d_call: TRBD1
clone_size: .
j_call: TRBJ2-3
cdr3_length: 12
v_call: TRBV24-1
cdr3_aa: CATGQGAGTQYF
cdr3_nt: TGTGCCACAGGACAGGGGGCAGGCACGCAGTATTTT

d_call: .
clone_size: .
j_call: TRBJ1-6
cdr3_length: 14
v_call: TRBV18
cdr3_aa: CASSPRQANSPLHF
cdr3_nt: TGTGCCAGCTCACCACGACAAGCTAATTCACCCCTCCACTTT

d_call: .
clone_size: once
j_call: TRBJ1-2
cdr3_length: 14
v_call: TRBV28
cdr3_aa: CASSLVRGNYGYTF
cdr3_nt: TGTGCCAGCAGTTTGGTCAGGGGTAACTATGGCTACACCTTC

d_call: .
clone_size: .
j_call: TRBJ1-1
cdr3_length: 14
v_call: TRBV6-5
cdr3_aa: CASTVGSRSTEAFF
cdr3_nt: TGTGCCAGCACCGTAGGGAGTCGGAGTACTGAAGCTTTCTTT

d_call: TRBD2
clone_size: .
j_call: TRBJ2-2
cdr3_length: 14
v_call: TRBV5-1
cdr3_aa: CASSPGGLTGELFF
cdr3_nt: TGCGCCAGCAGCCCGGGGGGGCTAACCGGGGAGCTGTTTTTT

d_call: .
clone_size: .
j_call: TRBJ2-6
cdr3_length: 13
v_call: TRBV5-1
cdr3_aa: CASSFSGANVLTF
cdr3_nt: TGCGCCAGCAGCTTCTCCGGGGCCAACGTCCTGACTTTC

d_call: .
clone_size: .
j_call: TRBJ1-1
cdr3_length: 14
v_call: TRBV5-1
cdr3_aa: CASSLAVGRTEAFF
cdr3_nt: TGCGCCAGCAGCTTGGCTGTAGGGAGGACTGAAGCTTTCTTT